Below are 9 T cell receptor beta chains sequenced from a single sample in a study of control samples from healthy donors and cancer patients. Assay used: immunoSEQ multiplex PCR; TCRdb lists only in-frame clones, some missing. This table holds 95,000 to 110,000 clones, around 88% found once. Sample: PBMCs. These receptors were obtained from a man in his sixties with lung cancer.

V usage is TRBV5-1 and J usage is TRBJ2-1, with D possibly matching TRBD2 (6 bases). Germline loops: CDR1 SGHRS, CDR2 YFSETQ. This CDR3 spans 15 amino acids. The V end lost 3 bases, the J end lost 7 bases, and 17 bases lay between the germline ends. In DNA, the CDR3 is TGCGCCAGCAGCTCATCTACGGGGGTTTTAAATGAGCAGTTCTTC. This codes for CASSSSTGVLNEQFF. Looking up the rest from reference TRBV5-1 and TRBJ2-1 gives the full variable domain: KAGVTQTPRYLIKTRGQQVTLSCSPISGHRSVSWYQQTPGQGLQFLFEYFSETQRNKGNFPGRFSGRQFSNSRSEMNVSTLELGDSALYLCASSSSTGVLNEQFFGPGTRLTVL.

V is TRBV18 and J is TRBJ2-5; 7 nucleotides line up with TRBD1. Germline lookup yields CDR1 KGHSH and CDR2 LQKENI. The junction had 8 bases not matched to a gene; V was cut back by 6 bases and J by 1 base. The CDR3 extends over 15 amino acids. The CDR3 DNA reads TGTGCCAGCTCGAGACAGGGTTTTGGCCAAGAGACCCAGTACTTC. It yields the protein CASSRQGFGQETQYF. The full variable domain, completed using reference TRBV18 and TRBJ2-5, is NAGVMQNPRHLVRRRGQEARLRCSPMKGHSHVYWYRQLPEEGLKFMVYLQKENIIDESGMPKERFSAEFPKEGPSILRIQQVVRGDSAAYFCASSRQGFGQETQYFGPGTRLLVL.

The rearrangement links TRBV27 to TRBJ2-7; 7 bases are a match to TRBD2. This CDR3 is 13 amino acids long. CDR1 is MNHEY, CDR2 SMNVEV, per germline (reference sequence). The ends lost 2 bases at V and 2 bases at J; junction bases unmatched: 0. This CDR3 reads CASSLAGAYEQYF. The CDR3 bases are TGTGCCAGCAGTTTAGCGGGGGCCTACGAGCAGTACTTC.

CDR3 amino acids: CASSFAGKETQYF. In DNA, the CDR3 is TGTGCCAGCAGCTTCGCGGGGAAAGAGACCCAGTACTTC. This rearrangement joins TRBV7-2 to TRBJ2-5; possible D gene TRBD2, 6 bases. Germline CDR1 SGHTA, CDR2 FQGNSA. This CDR3 comprises 13 residues. Trimming cost V 3 bases and J 3 bases, with 8 bases left between them. The variable domain in full, completed from reference TRBV7-2 and TRBJ2-5, reads GAGVSQSPSNKVTEKGKDVELRCDPISGHTALYWYRQSLGQGLEFLIYFQGNSAPDKSGLPSDRFSAERTGGSVSTLTIQRTQQEDSAVYLCASSFAGKETQYFGPGTRLLVL.

In its sample, this clone was seen once. This chain links TRBV12-5 with TRBJ1-4; possible D gene TRBD1, 6 bases. CDR3 length: 14 amino acids. Germline V lookup: CDR1 LGHNT, CDR2 FRNRAP. V dropped 2 bases and J dropped 7 bases, with 11 bases sitting between them. The CDR3 reads CASGLLTGTEKLFF. The CDR3 DNA sequence: TGTGCTAGTGGTTTGTTGACAGGAACTGAAAAACTGTTTTTT.

This clone has a single count. The chain links TRBV2 to TRBJ1-1; no reliable D call. CDR3 length: 13 amino acids. Germline values: CDR1 SNHLY, CDR2 FYNNEI. Trimming took off 9 bases at V and 2 bases at J, with 13 bases between the two ends. The CDR3 spells CASRISTNTEAFF. In DNA, the CDR3 is TGTGCCAGTAGAATAAGTACAAACACTGAAGCTTTCTTT. The full variable domain, completed using reference TRBV2 and TRBJ1-1, is EPEVTQTPSHQVTQMGQEVILRCVPISNHLYFYWYRQILGQKVEFLVSFYNNEISEKSEIFDDQFSVERPDGSNFTLKIRSTKLEDSAMYFCASRISTNTEAFFGQGTRLTVV.

This chain joins TRBV6-4 and TRBJ1-1, with TRBD1 as a possible D gene (6 bases). V lost 4 bases and J 4 bases, leaving 13 bases between the germline ends. Looked up from germline, CDR1 is MRHNA and CDR2 is SNTAGT. This CDR3 has 14 residues. This CDR3 reads CASSVDLGATEAFF. The CDR3 DNA reads as TGTGCCAGCAGTGTCGACCTGGGGGCCACTGAAGCTTTCTTT.

The rearrangement uses TRBV3-1 (or the pseudogene TRBV3-2) and TRBJ2-6, with D hard to call. Trimming shortened V by 5 bases and J by 4 bases, and 6 bases separated the two germline ends. This CDR3 comprises 13 residues. The germline V gene has CDR1 LGHDT and CDR2 YNNKEL (reference sequence). CDR3 protein: CASSSLGANVLTF. In nucleotides, the CDR3 is TGTGCCAGCAGCTCTCTGGGGGCCAACGTCCTGACTTTC.

This chain connects TRBV29-1 to TRBJ2-5; D unclear. V gave up 3 bases and J gave up 5 bases, with 16 bases separating them. The CDR3 is 14 residues long. Germline assignment: CDR1 SQVTM and CDR2 ANQGSEA. The CDR3: CSVEGFDFVETQYF. The CDR3 nucleotides are TGCAGCGTTGAGGGCTTTGACTTCGTTGAGACCCAGTACTTC. The variable domain in full, completed from reference TRBV29-1 and TRBJ2-5, reads SAVISQKPSRDICQRGTSLTIQCQVDSQVTMMFWYRQQPGQSLTLIATANQGSEATYESGFVIDKFPISRPNLTFSTLTVSNMSPEDSSIYLCSVEGFDFVETQYFGPGTRLLVL.